This record concerns one T cell receptor beta chain sequence. Antigen specificity is unknown. Both 60 Vbeta primers and 13 Jbeta primers went into the PCR. Method: immunoSEQ multiplex PCR; TCRdb's copy keeps in-frame clones and lacks some. The ten most abundant clones cover 0.74% of a sample with approximately 200,000 clones. This entry comes from a study of cytomegalovirus exposure and HLA in healthy donors. Notes on the study in general: Later work associated roughly 17,000 TCR beta sequences with HLA alleles at 0.05 false discovery rate. In a later analysis, productive TCRs from donors in an Asian-associated ancestry cluster reportedly carried fewer N-insertions than the cohort mean.

The CDR3 runs 12 residues. The V gene's germline CDR1 is LGHNT and CDR2 FRNRAP. The V gene lost 4 bases and the J gene lost 6 bases, with 9 bases spanning the gap. Unrecorded immune exposure was likely among donors, who were nominally healthy when sampled. Material: PBMCs. The chain carries TRBV12-5 and TRBJ1-2, with D tentatively TRBD1 (5 bases). This clonotype was obtained from a boy younger than 18 in good health and CMV-seronegative. CDR3 DNA: TGTGCTAGTGGTTCCCTAGGGGATGGCTACACCTTC. It specifies CASGSLGDGYTF.